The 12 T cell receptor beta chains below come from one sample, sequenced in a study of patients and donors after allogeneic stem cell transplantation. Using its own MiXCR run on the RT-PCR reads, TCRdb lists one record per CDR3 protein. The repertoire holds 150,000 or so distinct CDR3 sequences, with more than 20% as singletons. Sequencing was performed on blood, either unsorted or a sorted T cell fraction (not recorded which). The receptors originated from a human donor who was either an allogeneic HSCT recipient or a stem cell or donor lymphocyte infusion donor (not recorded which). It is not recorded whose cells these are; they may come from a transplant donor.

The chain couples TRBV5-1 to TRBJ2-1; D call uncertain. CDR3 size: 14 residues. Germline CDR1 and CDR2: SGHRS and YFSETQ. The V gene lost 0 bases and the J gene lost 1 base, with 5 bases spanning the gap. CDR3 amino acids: CASSLGGSYNEQFF. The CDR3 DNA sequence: TGCGCCAGCAGCTTGGGGGGTTCCTACAATGAGCAGTTCTTC.

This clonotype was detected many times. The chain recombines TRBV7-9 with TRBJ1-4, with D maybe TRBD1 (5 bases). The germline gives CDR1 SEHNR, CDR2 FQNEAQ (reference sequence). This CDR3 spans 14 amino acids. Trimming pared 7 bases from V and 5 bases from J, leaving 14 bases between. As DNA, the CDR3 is TGTGCCAGCACCACGGGACGGAGAAATGAAAAACTGTTTTTT. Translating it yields CASTTGRRNEKLFF.

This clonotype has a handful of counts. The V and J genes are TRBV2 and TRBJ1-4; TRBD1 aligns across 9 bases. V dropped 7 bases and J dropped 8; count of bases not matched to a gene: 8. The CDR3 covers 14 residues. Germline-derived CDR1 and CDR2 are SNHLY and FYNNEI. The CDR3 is CASMDDRGEEKLFF. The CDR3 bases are TGTGCCAGCATGGATGACAGGGGGGAAGAAAAACTGTTTTTT.

CDR3 protein: CASRGQGPRNTEAFF. DNA for the CDR3: TGTGCCAGCAGAGGACAGGGGCCTCGGAACACTGAAGCTTTCTTT. The chain recombines TRBV6-1 with TRBJ1-1, with 9 nucleotides matching TRBD1. This CDR3 has 15 amino acids. The V gene's germline CDR1 is MNHNS and CDR2 SASEGT. Trimming cost V 6 bases and J 1 base; bases outside gene matches: 6.

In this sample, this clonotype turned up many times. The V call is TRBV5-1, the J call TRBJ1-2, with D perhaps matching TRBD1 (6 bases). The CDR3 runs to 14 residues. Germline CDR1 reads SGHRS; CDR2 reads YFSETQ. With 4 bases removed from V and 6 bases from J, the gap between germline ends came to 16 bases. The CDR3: CASSHTGIRDGYTF. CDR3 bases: TGCGCCAGCAGCCACACAGGGATCCGGGATGGCTACACCTTC.

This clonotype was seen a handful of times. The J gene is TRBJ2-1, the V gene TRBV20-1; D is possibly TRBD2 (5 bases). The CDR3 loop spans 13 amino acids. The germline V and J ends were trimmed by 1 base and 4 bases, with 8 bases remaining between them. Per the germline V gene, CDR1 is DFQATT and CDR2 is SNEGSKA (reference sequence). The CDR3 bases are TGCAGTGCTAGAGCGGGGTTATACAATGAGCAGTTCTTC. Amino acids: CSARAGLYNEQFF.

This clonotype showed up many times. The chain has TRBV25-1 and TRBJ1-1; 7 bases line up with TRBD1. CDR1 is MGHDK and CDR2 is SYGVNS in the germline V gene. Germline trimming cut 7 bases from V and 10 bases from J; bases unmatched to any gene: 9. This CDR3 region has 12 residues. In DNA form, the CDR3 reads TGTGCCAGCACCGAAGGAAGGGGGCGAGCTTTCTTT. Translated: CASTEGRGRAFF.

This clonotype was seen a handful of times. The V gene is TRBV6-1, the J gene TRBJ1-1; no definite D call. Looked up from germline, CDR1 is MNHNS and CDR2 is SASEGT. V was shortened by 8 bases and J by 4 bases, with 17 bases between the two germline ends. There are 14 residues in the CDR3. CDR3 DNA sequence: TGTGCCAGCGGAGAGACAAGGGCCGTCACTGAAGCTTTCTTT. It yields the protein CASGETRAVTEAFF.

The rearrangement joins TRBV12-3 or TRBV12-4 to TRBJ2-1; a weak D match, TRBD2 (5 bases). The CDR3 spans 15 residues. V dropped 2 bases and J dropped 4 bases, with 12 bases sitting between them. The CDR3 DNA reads TGTGCCAGCAGTTTACATCAGCGGAGTTACAATGAGCAGTTCTTC. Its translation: CASSLHQRSYNEQFF.

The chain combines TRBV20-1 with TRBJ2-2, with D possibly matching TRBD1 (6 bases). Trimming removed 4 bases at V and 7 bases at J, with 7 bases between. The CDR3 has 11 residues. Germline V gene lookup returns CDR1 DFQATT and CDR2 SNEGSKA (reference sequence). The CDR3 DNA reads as TGCAGTGCTAAGGACAGCGGGGAGCTGTTTTTT. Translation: CSAKDSGELFF.

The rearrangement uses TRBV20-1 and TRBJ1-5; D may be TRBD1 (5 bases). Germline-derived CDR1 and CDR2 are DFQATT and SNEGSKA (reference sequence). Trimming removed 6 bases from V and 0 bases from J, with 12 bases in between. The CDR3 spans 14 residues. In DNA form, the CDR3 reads TGCAGTGCGAGGGGACTTCCTAGCAATCAGCCCCAGCATTTT. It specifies CSARGLPSNQPQHF.

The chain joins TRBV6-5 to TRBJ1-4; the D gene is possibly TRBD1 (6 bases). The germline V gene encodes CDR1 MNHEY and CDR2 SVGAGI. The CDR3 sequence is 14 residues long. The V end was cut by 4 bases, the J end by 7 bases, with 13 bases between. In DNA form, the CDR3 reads TGTGCCAGCAGTTTCGACAGGTCAAGTGAAAAACTGTTTTTT. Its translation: CASSFDRSSEKLFF.